This TCR beta chain was found in a study of radiotherapy plus CTLA-4 blockade in lung cancer. The CDR3 contains 15 residues. V lost 1 base and J 0 bases, leaving 9 bases between the germline ends. Looked up from germline, CDR1 is SGHRS and CDR2 is YFSETQ. Study-wide results and caveats: Blood TCR clones of tumor origin expanded after radiotherapy plus ipilimumab.

In regard to this clone: As yet, its antigen is unknown.

The repertoire was sequenced with immunoSEQ multiplex PCR; TCRdb's copy has only in-frame clones and lacks some. The data show some 110,000 clones, just under 90% seen once. This clonotype originated in a human donor with non-small cell lung cancer that progressed on radiotherapy plus ipilimumab. This specimen was peripheral blood, taken from a patient treated with radiotherapy plus ipilimumab. V usage is TRBV5-1 and J usage is TRBJ2-3; D is unresolved. The CDR3 loop is CASSLLQTSTDTQYF. The CDR3, as DNA: TGCGCCAGCAGCTTGTTGCAAACTAGCACAGATACGCAGTATTTT.